This T cell receptor beta chain came from a study of glioma-infiltrating T cells after dendritic cell vaccination. The time point: after dendritic cell vaccination, including at tumor progression/relapse. The CDR3 covers 14 residues. The germline V gene has CDR1 LNHDA and CDR2 SQIVND (reference sequence). V was trimmed by 6 bases and J by 3 bases, leaving 14 bases between them. Profiling relied on immunoSEQ multiplex PCR, and the TCRdb table lists in-frame clones only, not all of them. This sample yields about 65,000 clones, of which approximately 86% are seen a single time; under 14% belongs to the top ten.

The TCR originated in a human donor with glioblastoma. This material consisted of blood, taken after dendritic cell vaccination. This chain links TRBV19 with TRBJ1-2; D is unclear. DNA of the CDR3: TGTGCCAGTAGCCAGGAAGGCTCCTACTATGGCTACACCTTC. Amino acids: CASSQEGSYYGYTF.